This paragraph reports one TCR beta chain. Original processing notes: Scientists estimated how many nucleated cells there were by amplifying reference gene primers. Sequencing was performed with immunoSEQ multiplex PCR; in TCRdb, only in-frame clones are kept and a portion is missing. V and J calls and clone size are as listed in that table; D and trimming were resolved from the DNA. The table has 150,000 to 200,000 clones, about 86% seen once; the top ten hold roughly 7%. This entry belongs to a study of blood T cell repertoires in COVID-19. Study summary: Samples taken during acute and convalescent COVID-19 were collected in the United States, Italy and Spain. PBMCs, B-cell-depleted T cells, or T cells provided the cDNA or gDNA that made up the material.

The source is a woman older than 75 in a cohort sampled during active or convalescent COVID-19. The source material was peripheral blood.

DNA of the CDR3: TGTGCCAGCAGTTGGGACAGGGGGCTGAGTGCTTTCTTT. Protein product: CASSWDRGLSAFF. The rearrangement links TRBV12-3 or TRBV12-4 to TRBJ1-1, with 12 bases aligning to TRBD1. CDR3 length: 13 amino acids. V lost 4 bases, J lost 11 bases, and 5 bases stayed unmatched.